These 27 T cell receptor beta chains came from one sample sequenced in a study of Ad26.COV2.S vaccination and SARS-CoV-2 variants. The table came from immunoSEQ multiplex PCR; TCRdb's copy has only in-frame clones and leaves some out. This table holds 300,000 to 400,000 clones, 70% to 90% found once. The treatment: around 19 received Ad26.COV2.S at low or high dose, single or two shots; five or six received placebo; per-sample allocation not given. Specimens were obtained on day 63 following the first vaccine or placebo injection. The sample was peripheral blood, taken in a trial of Ad26.COV2.S vaccine versus placebo. These receptors were obtained from a person between 18 and 65 years old who received the Ad26.COV2.S COVID-19 vaccine or a placebo.

The chain uses TRBV5-5 and TRBJ1-1; 7 bases are shared with TRBD1. V dropped 4 bases and J dropped 4; count of bases not matched to a gene: 7. The CDR3 contains 14 residues. The germline gives CDR1 SGHKS, CDR2 YYEKEE (reference sequence). This chain's CDR3 is CASSRRGFVTEAFF. The CDR3 nucleotides are TGTGCCAGCAGCCGCAGGGGGTTCGTCACTGAAGCTTTCTTT.

The chain links TRBV2 to TRBJ2-1; 12 bases agree with TRBD2. V was pared by 4 bases and J by 4 bases, with 5 bases of the junction left unmatched. CDR3 length: 16 residues. Per germline, CDR1 SNHLY and CDR2 FYNNEI. The CDR3 DNA reads TGTGCCAGCAGTGGAAGGACTAGCGGGGATTACAATGAGCAGTTCTTC. It specifies CASSGRTSGDYNEQFF.

Here the CDR3 DNA reads TGTGCCTGGAGCCTCGGCTCTGGAAACACCATATATTTT. The encoded protein is CAWSLGSGNTIYF. This chain uses TRBV30 with TRBJ1-3, with D hard to call. CDR3 length: 13 residues. Trimming pared 3 bases from V and 0 bases from J, leaving 6 bases between. Germline CDR1 is GTSNPN and CDR2 is SVGIG (reference sequence).

The chain employs TRBV5-6 and TRBJ2-1, with TRBD1 identical over 12 bases. V shed 2 bases, J shed 10 bases, and the junction held 10 bases outside the gene matches. The germline V gene encodes CDR1 SGHDT and CDR2 YYEEEE. The CDR3 is 16 amino acids. The CDR3 sequence: CASSFVGTGGLGEQFF. CDR3 sequence (DNA): TGTGCCAGCAGCTTCGTCGGGACAGGGGGCCTTGGGGAGCAGTTCTTC.

This clone was recorded once. The chain combines TRBV5-1 with TRBJ2-3; D uncertain. The V gene's germline CDR1 is SGHRS and CDR2 YFSETQ. This CDR3 region has 14 residues. V lost 0 bases and J 3 bases, leaving 8 bases between the germline ends. The CDR3 DNA is TGCGCCAGCAGCTTGGGGGTCCGGACAGATACGCAGTATTTT. This encodes CASSLGVRTDTQYF.

The J gene is TRBJ2-7, the V gene TRBV28; the D call may be TRBD1 or TRBD2 (5 bases each). The germline V and J ends were trimmed by 2 bases and 0 bases, with 11 bases remaining between them. The CDR3 spans 15 residues. Germline V gene lookup returns CDR1 MDHEN and CDR2 SYDVKM. In nucleotides, the CDR3 is TGTGCCAGCAGTTTAGGGAGTGGGACCTCCTACGAGCAGTACTTC. Protein sequence: CASSLGSGTSYEQYF.

This chain joins TRBV14 and TRBJ2-2; D is ambiguous. The CDR3 runs to 16 residues. CDR1 and CDR2 from the germline V gene are SGHDN and FVKESK. V shed 1 base and J shed 6 bases, with 15 bases lying between them. The CDR3 DNA reads TGTGCCAGCAGCCAAGTTCGTGTGACTGGTGCCGGGGAGCTGTTTTTT. Residues: CASSQVRVTGAGELFF.

The CDR3 loop reads CASSRDKTYEQYF. DNA for the CDR3: TGTGCCAGCAGTAGGGACAAGACCTACGAGCAGTACTTC. The J gene is TRBJ2-7, the V gene TRBV5-4; tentatively, D is TRBD1 (6 bases). Trimming left V 5 bases short and J 2 bases short, with 11 bases between. This CDR3 region has 13 residues. CDR1 SGHNT and CDR2 YYREEE come from the germline V gene (reference sequence).

The CDR3 sequence is CASSLGSGSYEQYF. CDR3 DNA: TGTGCCAGCAGCCTCGGTTCGGGCTCCTACGAGCAGTACTTC. The V gene is TRBV11-2, the J gene TRBJ2-7; D is unresolved. The V gene lost 5 bases and the J gene lost 0 bases, with 11 bases spanning the gap. The CDR3 extends over 14 amino acids. Germline V CDR1 and CDR2: SGHAT, FQNNGV.

The chain recombines TRBV4-3 with TRBJ2-3, with D maybe TRBD2 (6 bases). There are 15 residues in the CDR3. The germline V gene has CDR1 LGHNA and CDR2 YSLEER. Deletions cut 1 base from V and 6 bases from J, with 14 bases between. CDR3 protein: CASSQGYGGGDTQYF. CDR3 bases: TGCGCCAGCAGCCAAGGATACGGTGGAGGGGATACGCAGTATTTT.

The chain carries TRBV19 and TRBJ1-1, with TRBD1 matching 7 bases. Germline loops: CDR1 LNHDA, CDR2 SQIVND (reference sequence). This CDR3 spans 12 amino acids. Trimming cost V 9 bases and J 6 bases; bases outside gene matches: 7. CDR3 protein: CASQPDRAEAFF. Here the CDR3 DNA reads TGTGCCAGCCAGCCCGACAGGGCTGAAGCTTTCTTT.

This rearrangement joins TRBV10-3 to TRBJ2-7; TRBD1 matches 7 bases. J gave up 0 bases and V 4 bases, and 9 bases lay outside the gene matches. The CDR3 sequence is 16 residues long. CDR1 is ENHRY and CDR2 is SYGVKD in the germline V gene. As DNA, the CDR3 is TGTGCCATCAGTGCAAACAGGGGCGAAAGCTCCTACGAGCAGTACTTC. As protein: CAISANRGESSYEQYF.

As regards this clone: The sample carries other DNA sequences with the same CDR3. The chain recombines TRBV6-2 or TRBV6-3 with TRBJ2-5; D is ambiguous. CDR1 is MNHEY, CDR2 SVGEGT, per germline. V gave up 3 bases and J gave up 5 bases, with 4 bases separating them. The CDR3 runs 11 residues. The CDR3 DNA sequence: TGTGCCAGCAGTTATGGGGAGACCCAGTACTTC. This encodes CASSYGETQYF.

This rearrangement joins TRBV20-1 to TRBJ2-3; TRBD2 is a possible D gene (5 bases). Trimming removed 3 bases from V and 8 bases from J, with 9 bases in between. CDR1 and CDR2 from the germline V gene are DFQATT and SNEGSKA (reference sequence). The CDR3 has 11 residues. This CDR3 is CSARRERTQYF. The CDR3 DNA sequence: TGCAGTGCTAGGAGGGAGCGTACGCAGTATTTT.

The V gene is TRBV24-1, the J gene TRBJ2-1, with 9 bases fitting TRBD1. Trimming cost V 7 bases and J 3 bases; bases outside gene matches: 6. Germline loops: CDR1 KGHDR, CDR2 SFDVKD. The CDR3 consists of 15 residues. DNA for the CDR3: TGTGCCACCAGGGAGGGACAGGGCTTCTACAATGAGCAGTTCTTC. This translates into CATREGQGFYNEQFF.

The chain links TRBV7-2 to TRBJ2-3; TRBD2 matches at 14 bases. J gave up 3 bases and V 5 bases, and 13 bases lay outside the gene matches. Per the germline V gene, CDR1 is SGHTA and CDR2 is FQGNSA. This CDR3 comprises 19 residues. The CDR3 here is CASSGEGLAGETETDTQYF. The CDR3 region has the DNA TGTGCCAGCAGCGGCGAGGGACTAGCGGGAGAAACGGAAACAGATACGCAGTATTTT. Full variable domain (remainder filled in from reference TRBV7-2 and TRBJ2-3): GAGVSQSPSNKVTEKGKDVELRCDPISGHTALYWYRQSLGQGLEFLIYFQGNSAPDKSGLPSDRFSAERTGGSVSTLTIQRTQQEDSAVYLCASSGEGLAGETETDTQYFGPGTRLTVL.

In this sample, this clone turned up once. The V gene is TRBV19, the J gene TRBJ1-2, with D possibly being TRBD1 (6 bases). This CDR3 contains 15 residues. Deletions cut 4 bases from V and 6 bases from J, with 18 bases between. Germline V gene lookup returns CDR1 LNHDA and CDR2 SQIVND (reference sequence). CDR3 loop: CASSTTGIWTDGYTF. The CDR3 DNA follows: TGTGCCAGTAGTACTACAGGGATCTGGACAGATGGCTACACCTTC.

V is TRBV24-1 and J is TRBJ2-2; D is perhaps TRBD1 (5 bases). The CDR3 has 13 amino acids. The ends were cut back, 12 bases at V and 1 base at J, with 11 bases in the middle. The germline CDR1 and CDR2 sequences are KGHDR and SFDVKD. The CDR3 loop reads CAAGTGNTGELFF. CDR3 coding DNA: TGTGCCGCCGGCACAGGGAACACCGGGGAGCTGTTTTTT.

The sample holds one count of this clone. J is TRBJ2-1 and V is TRBV3-1 (or the pseudogene TRBV3-2), with a weak D call TRBD2 (6 bases). The V gene lost 1 base and the J gene lost 5 bases, with 18 bases spanning the gap. Looked up from germline, CDR1 is LGHDT and CDR2 is YNNKEL (reference sequence). The CDR3 has 17 residues. CDR3 sequence: CASSQVGAWGGNNEQFF. The CDR3 DNA reads as TGTGCCAGCAGCCAAGTTGGGGCTTGGGGCGGGAACAATGAGCAGTTCTTC.

The chain employs TRBV5-6 and TRBJ1-3, with no clear D. The V gene lost 2 bases and the J gene lost 4 bases, with 10 bases spanning the gap. This CDR3 has 14 residues. Germline V gives CDR1 SGHDT, CDR2 YYEEEE. CDR3 protein: CASSFFDSGNTIYF. CDR3 coding DNA: TGTGCCAGCAGCTTCTTTGACTCCGGAAACACCATATATTTT.

The genes are TRBV7-9 and TRBJ1-3; the D gene is possibly TRBD1 (5 bases). CDR3 length equals 15 residues. V lost 5 bases, J lost 0 bases, and 11 bases lay in between. Germline V gives CDR1 SEHNR, CDR2 FQNEAQ (reference sequence). The CDR3 nucleotides read TGTGCCAGCAGCCCGGGACTTAACTCTGGAAACACCATATATTTT. Protein sequence: CASSPGLNSGNTIYF.

The chain employs TRBV9 and TRBJ2-1; D gene ambiguous. CDR3 length equals 14 residues. V lost 0 bases, J lost 8 bases, and 12 bases lay in between. CDR1 is SGDLS and CDR2 is YYNGEE in the germline V gene. CDR3 nucleotides: TGTGCCAGCAGCGTAGGATCGAGATCGGATGAGCAGTTCTTC. This codes for CASSVGSRSDEQFF.

This chain connects TRBV7-8 to TRBJ1-2, with unresolved D. The V and J ends lost 5 bases and 2 bases respectively, with 9 bases between them. CDR3 size: 13 residues. Germline V gene data show CDR1 as SGHVS and CDR2 as FQNEAQ. As DNA, the CDR3 is TGTGCCAGCAGCAGAGATCTAAACTATGGCTACACCTTC. This translates into CASSRDLNYGYTF. The full variable domain, in which reference TRBV7-8 and TRBJ1-2 provide the parts outside the CDR3, is GAGVSQSPRYKVAKRGQDVALRCDPISGHVSLFWYQQALGQGPEFLTYFQNEAQLDKSGLPSDRFFAERPEGSVSTLKIQRTQQEDSAVYLCASSRDLNYGYTFGSGTRLTVV.

The V gene is TRBV15, the J gene TRBJ2-2, with TRBD1 matching over 9 bases. Germline V gives CDR1 LNHNV, CDR2 YYDKDF (reference sequence). CDR3 length equals 15 residues. J gave up 7 bases and V 1 base, and 4 bases lay outside the gene matches. The CDR3 DNA follows: TGTGCCACCAGCAGAGCACAGGGGGCAAACGGGGAGCTGTTTTTT. Amino acids: CATSRAQGANGELFF.

The V gene is TRBV12-5, the J gene TRBJ2-5; 8 bases map to TRBD1. After removal of 2 bases from V and 1 base from J, the junction contained 9 bases not matched to a gene. Per the germline V gene, CDR1 is LGHNT and CDR2 is FRNRAP. There are 17 residues in the CDR3. The CDR3 coding sequence is TGTGCTAGTGGTTTGAGGTTCGGGACAGGCAGCCAAGAGACCCAGTACTTC. It translates to CASGLRFGTGSQETQYF.

This chain joins TRBV3-1 (or the pseudogene TRBV3-2) and TRBJ1-4, with D perhaps TRBD1 (5 bases). This CDR3 has 14 residues. The V gene lost 5 bases and the J gene lost 10 bases, with 17 bases spanning the gap. The germline CDR1 and CDR2 sequences are LGHDT and YNNKEL (reference sequence). CDR3 in amino acids: CASSVRPGSAKLFF. CDR3 DNA: TGTGCCAGCAGCGTGCGACCAGGGAGTGCAAAACTGTTTTTT.

The gene calls are TRBV25-1 and TRBJ2-7, with D possibly being TRBD1 (6 bases). This CDR3 has 13 residues. Trimming left V 3 bases short and J 2 bases short, with 8 bases between. Germline V gene sequence: CDR1 MGHDK, CDR2 SYGVNS. CDR3 protein: CASSEQGTYEQYF. The CDR3 DNA reads as TGTGCCAGCAGTGAGCAGGGGACCTACGAGCAGTACTTC.